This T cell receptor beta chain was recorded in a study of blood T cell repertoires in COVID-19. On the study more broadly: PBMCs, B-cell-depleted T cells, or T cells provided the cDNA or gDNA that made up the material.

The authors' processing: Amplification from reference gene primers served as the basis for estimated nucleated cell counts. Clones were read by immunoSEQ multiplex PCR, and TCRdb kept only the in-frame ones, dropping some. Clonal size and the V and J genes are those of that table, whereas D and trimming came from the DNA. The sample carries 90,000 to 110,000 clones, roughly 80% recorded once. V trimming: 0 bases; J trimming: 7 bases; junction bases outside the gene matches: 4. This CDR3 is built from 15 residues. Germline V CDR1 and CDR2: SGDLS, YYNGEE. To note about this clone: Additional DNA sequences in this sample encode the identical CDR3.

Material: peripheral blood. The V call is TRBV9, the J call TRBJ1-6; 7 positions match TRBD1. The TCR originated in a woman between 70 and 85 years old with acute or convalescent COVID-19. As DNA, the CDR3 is TGTGCCAGCAGCGTAGGTGGAGGGGGCAATTCACCCCTCCACTTT. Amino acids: CASSVGGGGNSPLHF.